This TCR beta chain was sequenced for a study of cytomegalovirus exposure and HLA in healthy donors. Study at large: In a previous analysis, more than 90 million unique TCR beta sequences were found from 150 million to 200 million T cells.

V trimming: 5 bases; J trimming: 1 base; junction bases outside the gene matches: 3. Germline values: CDR1 MDHEN, CDR2 SYDVKM. The CDR3 length is 14 residues. About this clone itself: Antigen unknown.

Whole-study findings and limits: In a later analysis, the majority of CMV-associated beta chains seemingly showed HLA restriction.

Primers included in the PCR were 60 Vbeta and 13 Jbeta primers. The repertoire was sequenced with immunoSEQ multiplex PCR; TCRdb's copy has only in-frame clones and lacks some. In the table there are under 200,000 clones, 70% to 80% of which are singletons. The chain recombines TRBV28 with TRBJ2-5, with 8 bases lining up with TRBD2. The clonotype originates from a male donor in good health and CMV-seropositive. Sequencing was done on a sample of PBMCs. The CDR3 loop is CASSQGTSQETQYF. CDR3 nucleotides: TGTGCCAGCAGTCAAGGGACTAGCCAAGAGACCCAGTACTTC. Filled out from reference TRBV28 and TRBJ2-5, the complete variable domain reads DVKVTQSSRYLVKRTGEKVFLECVQDMDHENMFWYRQDPGLGLRLIYFSYDVKMKEKGDIPEGYSVSREKKERFSLILESASTNQTSMYLCASSQGTSQETQYFGPGTRLLVL.